These T cell receptor beta chains were read from a single sample in a study of T-cell memory formation after mild COVID-19. TCRdb analysed the 5' RACE reads with MiXCR anew, one entry per CDR3 protein. The table includes around 300,000 distinct CDR3 sequences, roughly an eighth detected once. Material for sequencing was PBMCs or a T cell subset sorted from them (not recorded which). All receptors derive from a man aged 18 to 29 who had mild COVID-19 (a few samples of this study predate the infection). Cell type and time point are not known. Each CDR3 is given with its conserved first and last residue. The order of the fields is D gene, V gene, clone size, J gene, CDR3 protein, CDR3 DNA. A D gene is named only where the DNA matches it firmly. The size field is filled for only some rows; it gives once, few, many or a size class.

.,TRBV6-2/TRBV6-3,many,TRBJ2-2,CASIRGTNTGELFF,TGTGCCAGCATTAGGGGGACGAACACCGGGGAGCTGTTTTTT
TRBD1,TRBV6-1,once,TRBJ2-3,CASSEARQGAGTDTQYF,TGTGCCAGCAGTGAAGCTCGACAGGGGGCCGGCACAGATACGCAGTATTTT
TRBD1,TRBV5-1,few,TRBJ2-2,CASSWGYRDRANTGELFF,TGCGCCAGCAGCTGGGGTTACCGGGACAGGGCGAACACCGGGGAGCTGTTTTTT
.,TRBV5-1,.,TRBJ2-5,CASSFYKDETQYF,TGCGCCAGCAGCTTTTACAAGGACGAGACCCAGTACTTC
TRBD1,TRBV6-2/TRBV6-3,.,TRBJ1-5,CASSYKREGQINNQPQHF,TGTGCCAGCAGTTACAAGAGGGAGGGACAGATAAATAATCAGCCCCAGCATTTT
.,TRBV29-1,.,TRBJ2-3,CSARGNTDTQYF,TGCAGCGCACGGGGCAACACAGATACGCAGTATTTT
TRBD2,TRBV27,.,TRBJ2-5,CASSSKGLAGIQETQYF,TGTGCCAGCAGCTCCAAGGGACTAGCGGGGATCCAAGAGACCCAGTACTTC
.,TRBV5-5,many,TRBJ2-1,CASTGLGWEQFF,TGTGCCAGCACCGGTTTGGGTTGGGAGCAGTTCTTC
TRBD1,TRBV7-2,.,TRBJ1-1,CASSWPGRGASTEAFF,TGTGCCAGCAGCTGGCCGGGCAGGGGGGCTAGCACTGAAGCTTTCTTT
.,TRBV11-2,.,TRBJ2-2,CASSFGTFTGELFF,TGTGCCAGCAGCTTCGGGACATTCACCGGGGAGCTGTTTTTT
.,TRBV6-5,few,TRBJ1-2,CASSYSVADLYGYTF,TGTGCCAGCAGTTACTCGGTAGCAGACCTCTATGGCTACACCTTC
.,TRBV12-3/TRBV12-4,.,TRBJ1-1,CASRRTYREAFF,TGTGCCAGCCGTCGAACGTACCGTGAAGCTTTCTTT
TRBD1,TRBV3-1,.,TRBJ1-2,CASSQGPGTDYGYTF,TGTGCCAGCAGCCAAGGACCTGGGACAGATTATGGCTACACCTTC
TRBD1,TRBV6-1,.,TRBJ2-2,CASILIGDREAGELFF,TGTGCCAGCATTTTGATAGGGGACAGGGAGGCCGGGGAGCTGTTTTTT
TRBD1,TRBV12-3/TRBV12-4,.,TRBJ1-1,CASRPTGSEAFF,TGTGCCAGCAGACCGACAGGGAGTGAGGCTTTCTTT
.,TRBV11-3,few,TRBJ2-2,CASSPGTSDTGELFF,TGTGCCAGCAGCCCCGGGACATCGGACACCGGGGAGCTGTTTTTT
.,TRBV2,.,TRBJ2-3,CASIPPIGKADTQYF,TGTGCCAGCATCCCACCCATCGGGAAGGCAGATACGCAGTATTTT
.,TRBV6-5,.,TRBJ1-1,CATHEGGTEAFF,TGTGCCACGCACGAAGGGGGCACTGAAGCTTTCTTT
TRBD2,TRBV7-9,few,TRBJ2-1,CASSSTEIGLAGGLSYNEQFF,TGTGCCAGCAGCTCGACCGAAATTGGACTAGCGGGGGGGCTTTCCTACAATGAGCAGTTCTTC
.,TRBV7-9,.,TRBJ1-2,CASSLGDGWVQGYTF,TGTGCCAGCAGCTTAGGTGACGGATGGGTTCAAGGCTACACCTTC
.,TRBV12-3/TRBV12-4,.,TRBJ1-5,CASSFPGNQPQHF,TGTGCCAGCAGTTTTCCCGGAAATCAGCCCCAGCATTTT
.,TRBV4-2,many,TRBJ2-5,CASSLTTGRETQYF,TGTGCCAGCAGCCTCACGACTGGGAGAGAGACCCAGTACTTC
TRBD1,TRBV4-2,.,TRBJ2-4,CASSRRDRGYENIQYF,TGTGCCAGCAGCCGGCGGGACAGGGGATATGAAAACATTCAGTACTTC
TRBD1,TRBV4-2,few,TRBJ2-3,CASSRTGVDTQYF,TGTGCCAGCTCCAGGACAGGGGTGGATACGCAGTATTTT
TRBD2,TRBV5-6,.,TRBJ2-5,CASSDIAGGTLHQETQYF,TGTGCCAGCAGCGACATAGCGGGGGGCACCCTACACCAAGAGACCCAGTACTTC
TRBD2,TRBV6-5,many,TRBJ2-3,CASRTSGGTDTQYF,TGTGCCAGCAGGACTAGCGGGGGCACAGATACGCAGTATTTT
.,TRBV15,few,TRBJ2-2,CATSSRLVGELFF,TGTGCCACCAGCAGCCGACTAGTCGGGGAGCTGTTTTTT
.,TRBV5-1,.,TRBJ2-7,CASSSDNSYEQYF,TGCGCCAGCAGCTCGGACAACTCCTACGAGCAGTACTTC
.,TRBV28,few,TRBJ1-2,CASSTRGANGYTF,TGTGCCAGCAGTACACGGGGGGCGAATGGCTACACCTTC
TRBD2,TRBV7-2,.,TRBJ2-7,CASSLPGGLEQYF,TGTGCCAGCAGCTTACCGGGGGGGCTTGAGCAGTACTTC
.,TRBV5-1,few,TRBJ2-5,CASREQGTQETQYF,TGCGCCAGCAGGGAACAGGGGACTCAAGAGACCCAGTACTTC
.,TRBV7-2,few,TRBJ1-2,CASSFHREGYTF,TGTGCCAGCAGCTTCCACAGGGAGGGCTACACCTTC
.,TRBV2,few,TRBJ2-7,CASSEQGTHYEQYF,TGTGCCAGCAGTGAACAGGGGACTCACTACGAGCAGTACTTC
.,TRBV9,many,TRBJ1-2,CASSGYPGYTF,TGTGCCAGCAGCGGTTACCCAGGCTACACCTTC
.,TRBV6-2/TRBV6-3,few,TRBJ2-3,CASMKFPDTQYF,TGTGCCAGCATGAAGTTTCCAGATACGCAGTATTTT
.,TRBV5-5,few,TRBJ1-1,CASRMRVGPQFATEAFF,TGTGCCAGCAGAATGAGGGTAGGGCCTCAGTTTGCCACTGAAGCTTTCTTT
TRBD2,TRBV7-2,few,TRBJ2-3,CASSLRASGGTSTDTQYF,TGTGCCAGCAGCTTAAGGGCTAGCGGGGGAACTAGCACAGATACGCAGTATTTT
.,TRBV15,few,TRBJ1-3,CATSRPPGTIGNTIYF,TGTGCCACCAGTAGGCCCCCGGGGACAATTGGAAACACCATATATTTT
.,TRBV5-8,few,TRBJ2-1,CASSFDWTALSF,TGTGCCAGCAGCTTCGACTGGACAGCTCTGTCCTTC
.,TRBV10-3,few,TRBJ2-2,CAIRGLYTGELFF,TGTGCCATCAGGGGACTTTACACCGGGGAGCTGTTTTTT
.,TRBV5-1,.,TRBJ1-2,CASSSDTLSNYGYTF,TGCGCCAGCAGCTCGGACACCCTCTCCAACTATGGCTACACCTTC
TRBD1,TRBV2,few,TRBJ2-4,CASEGQETRNIQYF,TGTGCCAGCGAGGGACAGGAAACGAGAAACATTCAGTACTTC
.,TRBV7-9,many,TRBJ2-7,CASSHLGGPRLEEQYF,TGTGCCAGCAGCCACTTGGGAGGACCGCGTTTGGAGGAGCAGTACTTC
TRBD1,TRBV5-1,few,TRBJ2-3,CASSLARDRVTDTQYF,TGCGCCAGCAGCTTGGCCAGAGACAGGGTAACAGATACGCAGTATTTT
TRBD1,TRBV7-2,many,TRBJ1-6,CASRSIGGDSPLHF,TGTGCCAGCAGGTCCATAGGGGGCGATTCACCCCTCCACTTT
.,TRBV4-1,.,TRBJ2-7,CASSQSTRYEQYF,TGCGCCAGCAGCCAATCCACACGCTACGAGCAGTACTTC
.,TRBV10-3,.,TRBJ2-3,CAIKRQADTDTQYF,TGTGCCATCAAACGACAGGCAGACACAGATACGCAGTATTTT
.,TRBV9,few,TRBJ2-5,CASSPREGVGETQYF,TGTGCCAGCAGCCCAAGGGAAGGGGTCGGGGAGACCCAGTACTTC
.,TRBV27,.,TRBJ2-1,CASSSYLRGNDNEQFF,TGTGCCAGCAGCTCCTACCTCAGGGGAAACGACAATGAGCAGTTCTTC
.,TRBV29-1,few,TRBJ1-2,CSVPVGGFASGSGYTF,TGCAGCGTTCCCGTCGGGGGGTTCGCCTCGGGAAGTGGCTACACCTTC
TRBD2,TRBV7-8,few,TRBJ2-2,CAAGHGSGVNGELFF,TGTGCCGCCGGTCATGGTAGCGGGGTGAACGGGGAGCTGTTTTTT